This T cell receptor (beta chain) is drawn from a study of OX40 agonist ivuxolimab in advanced cancers. Study as a whole: Enrolled patients in dose escalation had cancers that were hepatocellular carcinoma, melanoma, renal cell or head and neck cancer.

Points on this clone: Distinct nucleotide sequences in the sample also encode this CDR3.

With 0 bases removed from V and 1 base from J, the gap between germline ends came to 6 bases. This CDR3 is built from 14 residues. Germline V gene data show CDR1 as MNHEY and CDR2 as SMNVEV (reference sequence). Clones were sequenced by immunoSEQ multiplex PCR, and TCRdb holds only the in-frame ones, with some missing. The sample records tens of thousands of clones, over 90% being singletons. This TCR came from an adult with an advanced solid tumor such as melanoma, head and neck, liver or kidney cancer. This specimen consisted of CD4+ or CD8+ T cells sorted from blood, obtained in a trial of the OX40 agonist ivuxolimab. The rearrangement links TRBV27 to TRBJ1-1; D remains ambiguous. The CDR3 loop reads CASSLSIGNTEAFF. Here the CDR3 DNA reads TGTGCCAGCAGTTTATCTATAGGGAACACTGAAGCTTTCTTT.